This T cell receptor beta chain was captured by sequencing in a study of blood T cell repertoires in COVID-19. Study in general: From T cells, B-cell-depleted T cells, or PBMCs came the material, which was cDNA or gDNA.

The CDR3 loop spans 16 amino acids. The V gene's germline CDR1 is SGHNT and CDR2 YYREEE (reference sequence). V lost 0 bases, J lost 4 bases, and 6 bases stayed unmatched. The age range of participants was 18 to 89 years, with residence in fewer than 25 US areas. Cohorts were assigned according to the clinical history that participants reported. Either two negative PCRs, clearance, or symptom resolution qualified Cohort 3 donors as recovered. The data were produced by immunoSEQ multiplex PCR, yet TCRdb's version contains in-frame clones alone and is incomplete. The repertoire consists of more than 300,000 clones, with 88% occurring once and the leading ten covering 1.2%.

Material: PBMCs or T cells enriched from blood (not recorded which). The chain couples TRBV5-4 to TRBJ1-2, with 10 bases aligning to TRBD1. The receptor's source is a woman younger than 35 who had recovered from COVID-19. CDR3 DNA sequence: TGTGCCAGCAGCTTGGATTTTGGGACAGGGGCCTATGGCTACACCTTC. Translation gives CASSLDFGTGAYGYTF.